The table lists the clone carrying this T cell receptor (beta chain) with a count of one. Source study methods: Researchers report that nucleated cell counts were estimated from reference gene primer amplification. Sequencing used immunoSEQ multiplex PCR; TCRdb keeps in-frame clones, though not all of them. That table gives V, J and clone size, and the DNA gave D and trimming. The data show about 330,000 clones, 86% seen once. This record belongs to a study of blood T cell repertoires in COVID-19. As for the study in general: Nucleic acid was either cDNA or gDNA, and it came from T cells, B-cell-depleted T cells, or PBMCs.

The CDR3 spans 14 residues. With 0 bases removed from V and 6 bases from J, the gap between germline ends came to 11 bases. Germline CDR1 SGHRS, CDR2 YFSETQ. This clonotype originated in a woman aged 50 to 60 with acute or convalescent COVID-19. The sample consisted of peripheral blood. This rearrangement joins TRBV5-1 to TRBJ2-3, with D perhaps TRBD2 (5 bases). The CDR3 DNA is TGCGCCAGCAGCTTGGCGGGGAGTGGGGATACGCAGTATTTT. This encodes CASSLAGSGDTQYF.